The 23 T cell receptor beta chains below come from one sample, sequenced in a study of metastatic and nonmetastatic thyroid tumors (dated by TCRdb to about 2020). The library was generated by PCR. The sequencing machine was an Illumina HiSeq 4000. TCRdb reworked the public reads: Q25 trimming with fastp, MiXCR clone assembly, productive beta chains retained. A total of tens of thousands of clones appear in this sample, 12% of them only once. The ten largest clones take up 9% of the sample. No treatment had been received by any patient before thyroid surgery. The sequencing input was blood. The source is a male donor with papillary thyroid cancer or a benign thyroid nodule (not recorded which). Some clones in this sample may be carry-over from other donors' samples.

This clone occurred many times. The V call is TRBV11-2, the J call TRBJ2-2; 14 bases are a match to TRBD2. The ends lost 4 bases at V and 6 bases at J; junction bases unmatched: 4. This CDR3 is 16 amino acids long. Per the germline V gene, CDR1 is SGHAT and CDR2 is FQNNGV. CDR3 nucleotides: TGTGCCAGCAGCTCGGGACTAGCGGGAGTCTCCGGGGAGCTGTTTTTT. It specifies CASSSGLAGVSGELFF.

This clone was picked up many times. Other nucleotide sequences in the sample specify the same CDR3. This chain connects TRBV28 to TRBJ2-2; D not certain. V was trimmed by 7 bases and J by 6 bases, leaving 12 bases between them. The CDR3 consists of 13 residues. Germline V gene data show CDR1 as MDHEN and CDR2 as SYDVKM. DNA of the CDR3: TGTGCCAGCACTACACCCCGACCCGGGGAGCTGTTTTTT. It codes for CASTTPRPGELFF.

By sample share, this clone is medium-sized. This chain joins TRBV6-1 and TRBJ1-6, with D possibly matching TRBD1 (5 bases). The length of the CDR3 is 15 residues. Germline V CDR1 and CDR2: MNHNS, SASEGT. The V end was cut by 5 bases, the J end by 8 bases, with 16 bases between. The CDR3 DNA follows: TGTGCCAGCAGTTCACCCGGGACCCGGCATTCACCCCTCCACTTT. Protein sequence: CASSSPGTRHSPLHF.

This clone was observed at least ten times. The chain employs TRBV20-1 and TRBJ1-1, with D unresolved. Germline V CDR1 and CDR2: DFQATT, SNEGSKA (reference sequence). Trimming removed 1 base at V and 0 bases at J, with 6 bases between. CDR3 length: 13 amino acids. The CDR3 loop reads CSARAKLNTEAFF. In DNA form, the CDR3 reads TGCAGTGCTAGAGCAAAATTGAACACTGAAGCTTTCTTT.

The chain links TRBV11-1 to TRBJ2-2; 13 bases fit TRBD2. With V trimmed by 0 bases and J by 3 bases, 7 bases remained unmatched. Germline CDR1 is SGHAT and CDR2 is FQDESV (reference sequence). The CDR3 runs to 19 residues. The CDR3 DNA reads as TGTGCCAGCAGCTTAGCGCTCGGACTAGCGGGAGCTTACACCGGGGAGCTGTTTTTT. Protein sequence: CASSLALGLAGAYTGELFF.

This clone was counted ten times or more. This chain joins TRBV24-1 and TRBJ2-5; TRBD1 agrees at 7 bases. The CDR3 totals 14 residues. Germline lookup yields CDR1 KGHDR and CDR2 SFDVKD. After removal of 4 bases from V and 5 bases from J, the junction contained 6 bases not matched to a gene. This CDR3 is CATSEGVRGETQYF. The CDR3, as DNA: TGTGCCACCAGTGAAGGGGTCAGGGGGGAGACCCAGTACTTC.

This clone was picked up a small number of times. V is TRBV6-1 and J is TRBJ2-7, with D hard to call. V lost 5 bases, J lost 6 bases, and 14 bases lay in between. The CDR3 is made up of 13 amino acids. CDR1 and CDR2 from the germline V gene are MNHNS and SASEGT. CDR3 loop: CASSSGSPLEQYF. The CDR3 DNA is TGTGCCAGCAGTTCTGGGTCCCCTCTCGAGCAGTACTTC.

The table lists this clone with a few counts. This may come from a read error, since a much larger clone is one base off. CDR3 sequence reads: CIVRLADYEQYF. The CDR3 DNA is TGCATCGTCAGACTAGCGGACTACGAGCAGTACTTC. The rearrangement joins TRBV29-1 to TRBJ2-7; TRBD2 agrees at 9 bases. The CDR3 loop spans 12 amino acids. CDR1 is SQVTM, CDR2 ANQGSEA, per germline.

Points on this clone: A much more abundant neighbour one base away suggests this may be a read error. This CDR3 reads CANSQHSSGTGELFF. DNA of the CDR3: TGCGCCAACAGCCAACACTCTTCGGGCACCGGGGAGCTGTTTTTT. This rearrangement joins TRBV4-1 to TRBJ2-2; D is uncertain. This CDR3 is built from 15 residues. CDR1 and CDR2 (germline): MGHRA, YSYEKL.

This clone was counted a single time. A much more abundant neighbour one base away suggests this may be a read error. The chain is built from TRBV3-1 and TRBJ1-2, with unresolved D. Per germline, CDR1 LGHDT and CDR2 YNNKEL (reference sequence). Trimming removed 5 bases from V and 3 bases from J, with 10 bases in between. This CDR3 comprises 13 residues. CDR3 loop: CASSIPRHYGYTF. Written as DNA, the CDR3 is TGTGCCAGCAGCATACCCAGGCACTATGGCTACACCTTC.

By share, this clone ranks as medium-sized. V gene TRBV6-1 combines with J gene TRBJ2-7; no clear D. Germline V gene data show CDR1 as MNHNS and CDR2 as SASEGT. The CDR3 extends over 16 amino acids. Trimming removed 6 bases at V and 0 bases at J, with 18 bases between. The CDR3 spells CASRSPVRDISYEQYF. DNA of the CDR3: TGTGCCAGCAGATCTCCAGTTAGAGACATCTCCTACGAGCAGTACTTC.

The CDR3 region is CSAPGGPWRNTEAFF. The CDR3 nucleotides are TGCAGTGCTCCAGGGGGTCCATGGCGAAACACTGAAGCTTTCTTT. The chain uses TRBV20-1 and TRBJ1-1, with 7 bases lining up with TRBD1. Germline CDR1 DFQATT, CDR2 SNEGSKA (reference sequence). The V and J ends lost 5 bases and 2 bases, in that order; junction bases with no gene match: 11. The CDR3 totals 15 residues.

In its sample, this clone was seen many times. The J gene is TRBJ2-6, the V gene TRBV3-1, with a possible D match to TRBD2 (5 bases). The germline CDR1 and CDR2 sequences are LGHDT and YNNKEL (reference sequence). This CDR3 spans 17 amino acids. The V end lost 0 bases, the J end lost 4 bases, and 13 bases lay between the germline ends. DNA of the CDR3: TGTGCCAGCAGCCAAGACTATGCGGGTATCGGGGCCAACGTCCTGACTTTC. Its protein is CASSQDYAGIGANVLTF.

This clone was picked up a small number of times. The chain joins TRBV9 to TRBJ2-1; 10 positions match TRBD1. Germline-derived CDR1 and CDR2 are SGDLS and YYNGEE. Trimming at V came to 0 bases and at J to 8 bases, leaving 8 bases not matched to a gene. This CDR3 comprises 16 residues. CDR3 DNA: TGTGCCAGCAGCGTAGCTACCGGGACAGGGGTGCATGAGCAGTTCTTC. It yields the protein CASSVATGTGVHEQFF.

This clone qualifies as medium-sized (0.01 to 0.1%). The genes are TRBV6-2 or TRBV6-3 and TRBJ2-7; 10 nucleotides align to TRBD1. Germline trimming cut 6 bases from V and 2 bases from J; bases unmatched to any gene: 7. The germline CDR1 and CDR2 sequences are MNHEY and SVGEGT. This CDR3 spans 15 amino acids. Written as DNA, the CDR3 is TGTGCCAGCAGGCCGAGACAGGGGGCGGCCTACGAGCAGTACTTC. It encodes CASRPRQGAAYEQYF.

This clone was detected ten times or more. This chain joins TRBV28 and TRBJ2-2, with 9 bases identical to TRBD2. With V trimmed by 3 bases and J by 3 bases, 2 bases remained unmatched. CDR1 and CDR2 from the germline V gene are MDHEN and SYDVKM. The CDR3 is 15 amino acids. The CDR3 sequence is CASSFGGRDTGELFF. The CDR3 DNA sequence: TGTGCCAGCAGTTTTGGCGGGAGGGACACCGGGGAGCTGTTTTTT.

As regards this clone: A much larger clone lies one base from this, so it may be a read error. Other nucleotide sequences in the sample specify the same CDR3. The chain couples TRBV7-3 to TRBJ2-2, with D uncertain. From germline, CDR1 is SGHTA and CDR2 FQGTGA. CDR3 length equals 11 residues. Here the CDR3 DNA reads TGTGCCAGCAGGAACACCGGTGAGCTGTTTTTT. Translation: CASRNTGELFF.

This clone rates as medium-sized. This chain joins TRBV20-1 and TRBJ1-1; 8 positions match TRBD1. The CDR3 is 17 residues long. CDR1 and CDR2 (germline): DFQATT, SNEGSKA (reference sequence). V shed 5 bases, J shed 2 bases, and the junction held 16 bases outside the gene matches. CDR3 protein: CSARTGFRPSRNTEAFF. CDR3 coding DNA: TGCAGTGCTCGGACAGGGTTTCGGCCCTCTCGAAACACTGAAGCTTTCTTT.

This clone was detected many times. The rearrangement links TRBV5-8 to TRBJ2-2; 7 nucleotides match TRBD1. The CDR3 covers 12 residues. Looked up from germline, CDR1 is SGHTS and CDR2 is YDEGEE. V dropped 4 bases and J dropped 13; count of bases not matched to a gene: 7. CDR3 coding DNA: TGTGCCAGCAGCCACAGGGGAGCGGTGCTGTTTTTT. This gives the protein CASSHRGAVLFF.

This clone appeared many times. The V gene is TRBV4-1, the J gene TRBJ1-5; D is unclear. The CDR3 sequence is 14 residues long. Germline V gives CDR1 MGHRA, CDR2 YSYEKL. V dropped 3 bases and J dropped 0 bases, with 6 bases sitting between them. The CDR3 coding sequence is TGCGCCAGCAGCCATACGATTAGCAATCAGCCCCAGCATTTT. It yields the protein CASSHTISNQPQHF.

This clone was seen more than once but under ten times. Being one base from a much bigger clone, this may be a read error. The same CDR3 also results from other DNA sequences found in this sample. The V call is TRBV19, the J call TRBJ2-5; perhaps TRBD2 as D (6 bases). The germline CDR1 and CDR2 sequences are LNHDA and SQIVND (reference sequence). CDR3 length: 11 amino acids. CDR3 nucleotide sequence: TGTGCCACCAGGAGGGGAGAGACGCAGTACTTC. Translation: CATRRGETQYF.

This clone was counted a few times. A much larger clone sits a single nucleotide away, making a read error possible. The chain combines TRBV7-9 with TRBJ1-1; maybe TRBD1 (5 bases). This CDR3 has 12 amino acids. Germline CDR1 is SEHNR and CDR2 is FQNEAQ (reference sequence). The V end lost 5 bases, the J end lost 4 bases, and 8 bases lay between the germline ends. The CDR3 reads CASSRQFTEAFF. CDR3 nucleotide sequence: TGTGCCAGCAGCCGACAGTTCACTGAAGCTTTCTTT.

This clone was observed a handful of times. A read error may be the cause here, since a much bigger clone is one base away. The rearrangement uses TRBV19 and TRBJ2-3, with 9 positions matching TRBD1. The length of the CDR3 is 15 residues. Trimming took 5 bases from V and 5 from J; bases not matched to a gene: 8. Germline loops: CDR1 LNHDA, CDR2 SQIVND (reference sequence). The CDR3 nucleotides are TGTGCCAGTAGTTCCCAACAGGGGGCTGGAGATACGCAGTATTTT. It encodes CASSSQQGAGDTQYF. The full variable domain, in which reference TRBV19 and TRBJ2-3 provide the parts outside the CDR3, is DGGITQSPKYLFRKEGQNVTLSCEQNLNHDAMYWYRQDPGQGLRLIYYSQIVNDFQKGDIAEGYSVSREKKESFPLTVTSAQKNPTAFYLCASSSQQGAGDTQYFGPGTRLTVL.